One sample yielded the 32 T cell receptor beta chains listed below, sequenced in a study of T cell responses to AZD1222 COVID-19 vaccine. TCRdb's table, derived via immunoSEQ multiplex PCR, lists solely in-frame clones and lacks some. The table has more than 150,000 clones, 87% seen once. The sample was peripheral blood, taken 28 days after the second AZD1222 dose. These receptors were obtained from an adult who received the AZD1222 COVID-19 vaccine.

This clone was recorded once. The chain joins TRBV2 to TRBJ1-2; D gene unclear. Germline loops: CDR1 SNHLY, CDR2 FYNNEI. The CDR3 loop spans 12 amino acids. The V and J ends lost 0 bases and 8 bases respectively, with 7 bases between them. The CDR3 here is CASSEALGGYTF. The CDR3 DNA reads as TGTGCCAGCAGTGAAGCGCTTGGGGGCTACACCTTC.

The J gene is TRBJ2-1, the V gene TRBV13, with D maybe TRBD2 (6 bases). The length of the CDR3 is 14 residues. CDR1 is PRHDT and CDR2 is FYEKMQ in the germline V gene (reference sequence). V gave up 9 bases and J gave up 2 bases, with 14 bases separating them. The CDR3 here is CARVSRGTYNEQFF. CDR3 in DNA: TGTGCCAGGGTTAGTCGGGGGACCTACAATGAGCAGTTCTTC.

The genes are TRBV19 and TRBJ1-2; TRBD1 is a possible D gene (6 bases). The CDR3 sequence is 14 residues long. Germline CDR1 reads LNHDA; CDR2 reads SQIVND (reference sequence). Deletions cut 3 bases from V and 8 bases from J, with 16 bases between. CDR3 in amino acids: CASSMGNPGEGYTF. CDR3 DNA sequence: TGTGCCAGTAGTATGGGTAACCCAGGGGAAGGCTACACCTTC. The full variable domain, with the rest looked up from reference TRBV19 and TRBJ1-2, is DGGITQSPKYLFRKEGQNVTLSCEQNLNHDAMYWYRQDPGQGLRLIYYSQIVNDFQKGDIAEGYSVSREKKESFPLTVTSAQKNPTAFYLCASSMGNPGEGYTFGSGTRLTVV.

This rearrangement joins TRBV6-5 to TRBJ2-7; D call uncertain. This CDR3 spans 15 amino acids. Trimming pared 0 bases from V and 0 bases from J, leaving 9 bases between. Germline lookup yields CDR1 MNHEY and CDR2 SVGAGI. Here the CDR3 DNA reads TGTGCCAGCAGTTACTCGGCCCACCCCTCCTACGAGCAGTACTTC. Protein sequence: CASSYSAHPSYEQYF.

The V gene is TRBV2, the J gene TRBJ2-7; D gene uncertain. Germline CDR1 SNHLY, CDR2 FYNNEI. The CDR3 extends over 15 amino acids. Deletions cut 4 bases from V and 4 bases from J, with 17 bases between. DNA for the CDR3: TGTGCCAGCAGTGTTAACAGTAAAGTGATTTACGAGCAGTACTTC. Its protein product is CASSVNSKVIYEQYF.

The chain combines TRBV6-2 or TRBV6-3 with TRBJ1-1, with 11 bases that match TRBD1. Looked up from germline, CDR1 is MNHEY and CDR2 is SVGEGT. The CDR3 runs 16 residues. V lost 6 bases, J lost 4 bases, and 10 bases stayed unmatched. The CDR3 region has the DNA TGTGCCAGCAGCCCTCACCGGACAGGGGGCTTCACTGAAGCTTTCTTT. Its translation is CASSPHRTGGFTEAFF.

This clone was recorded once. The chain carries TRBV5-8 and TRBJ1-2; no definite D call. Per the germline V gene, CDR1 is SGHTS and CDR2 is YDEGEE. Trimming removed 1 base at V and 2 bases at J, with 3 bases between. This CDR3 spans 12 amino acids. CDR3 in amino acids: CASSLRNYGYTF. CDR3 sequence (DNA): TGTGCCAGCAGCTTGAGGAACTATGGCTACACCTTC.

This clone appeared once. V usage is TRBV27 and J usage is TRBJ1-2; a possible D gene is TRBD1 (6 bases). V was clipped by 8 bases and J by 5 bases, with 21 bases between them. The V gene's germline CDR1 is MNHEY and CDR2 SMNVEV (reference sequence). The CDR3 runs 15 residues. The CDR3 spells CASSWGIRDIYGYTF. CDR3 DNA sequence: TGTGCCAGCTCTTGGGGGATCAGGGACATATATGGCTACACCTTC.

V usage is TRBV6-2 or TRBV6-3 and J usage is TRBJ1-2; a weak D match, TRBD1 (6 bases). This CDR3 region has 12 residues. Trimming cost V 4 bases and J 4 bases, with 7 bases left between them. The germline gives CDR1 MNHEY, CDR2 SVGEGT. The CDR3 spells CASSWGAYGYTF. DNA of the CDR3: TGTGCCAGCAGTTGGGGGGCCTATGGCTACACCTTC.

Notes on this clone: The germline gene is not matched at one end of the junction; a read error may be the cause. The V and J genes are TRBV3-1 (or the pseudogene TRBV3-2) and TRBJ2-7; D gene uncertain. This CDR3 contains 12 residues. Germline V CDR1 and CDR2: LGHDT, YNNKEL (reference sequence). CDR3 DNA: TGTGCCAGCAGCCAGTCTGGAGTGATTACGCACTTC. This sequence encodes CASSQSGVITHF.

The chain has TRBV6-5 and TRBJ1-5, with no clear D. The germline V gene encodes CDR1 MNHEY and CDR2 SVGAGI. CDR3 size: 13 residues. The V end lost 5 bases, the J end lost 6 bases, and 11 bases lay between the germline ends. The CDR3 spells CASSTERGQPQHF. The CDR3 DNA reads as TGTGCCAGCAGTACAGAGAGAGGTCAGCCCCAGCATTTT.

This chain uses TRBV27 with TRBJ2-3; 8 nucleotides line up with TRBD1. The CDR3 contains 18 residues. J gave up 4 bases and V 2 bases, and 14 bases lay outside the gene matches. Germline V CDR1 and CDR2: MNHEY, SMNVEV (reference sequence). In nucleotides, the CDR3 is TGTGCCAGCAGTTTAACGCCCCATATCCGGGACAGGCCAGATACGCAGTATTTT. It codes for CASSLTPHIRDRPDTQYF.

The genes are TRBV6-6 and TRBJ1-3; D is undetermined. Per germline, CDR1 MNHNY and CDR2 SVGAGI (reference sequence). Trimming pared 0 bases from V and 0 bases from J, leaving 9 bases between. The CDR3 consists of 16 residues. CDR3 protein: CASSYSAGTSGNTIYF. The CDR3 DNA reads TGTGCCAGCAGTTACTCGGCAGGCACCTCTGGAAACACCATATATTTT.

This clone was recorded a few times. The chain combines TRBV15 with TRBJ1-2, with 7 bases matching TRBD1. The CDR3 has 15 residues. CDR1 LNHNV and CDR2 YYDKDF come from the germline V gene (reference sequence). After removal of 1 base from V and 2 bases from J, the junction contained 4 bases not matched to a gene. As DNA, the CDR3 is TGTGCCACCAGCAGAGGACAGGGTCGAAACTATGGCTACACCTTC. It specifies CATSRGQGRNYGYTF.

This clone was recorded only once. This chain joins TRBV2 and TRBJ1-6, with D uncertain. Trimming left V 1 base short and J 8 bases short, with 6 bases between. The CDR3 is 13 residues long. The germline V gene encodes CDR1 SNHLY and CDR2 FYNNEI. CDR3 residues: CASSEDAHSPLHF. The CDR3 bases are TGTGCCAGCAGTGAAGACGCGCATTCACCCCTCCACTTT.

This clone was detected once. Within the sample, other DNA sequences also encode this same CDR3. The rearrangement joins TRBV5-1 to TRBJ2-6; 7 bases match TRBD2. The length of the CDR3 is 15 residues. V was pared by 4 bases and J by 1 base, with 2 bases of the junction left unmatched. The V gene's germline CDR1 is SGHRS and CDR2 YFSETQ. The DNA of the CDR3 is TGCGCCAGCAGCCTCGGGGGGTCTGGGGCCAACGTCCTGACTTTC. This codes for CASSLGGSGANVLTF.

V and J are TRBV19 and TRBJ2-7, with TRBD2 as a possible D gene (6 bases). The length of the CDR3 is 12 residues. CDR1 is LNHDA and CDR2 is SQIVND in the germline V gene (reference sequence). In nucleotides, the CDR3 is TGTGGTGTGGCGGGGCCAAGCCACGAGCAGTACTTC. This translates into CGVAGPSHEQYF. The full variable domain, completed using reference TRBV19 and TRBJ2-7, is DGGITQSPKYLFRKEGQNVTLSCEQNLNHDAMYWYRQDPGQGLRLIYYSQIVNDFQKGDIAEGYSVSREKKESFPLTVTSAQKNPTAFYLCGVAGPSHEQYFGPGTRLTVT.

CDR3 DNA: TGCGCCAGCAGACATCGGGACCACACAGATACGCAGTATTTT. Its protein is CASRHRDHTDTQYF. The chain carries TRBV5-1 and TRBJ2-3; D possibly matches TRBD1 or TRBD2 (5 bases each). Germline-derived CDR1 and CDR2 are SGHRS and YFSETQ. The length of the CDR3 is 14 residues. Between the trimmed V and J ends, which lost 5 bases and 2 bases, there was a span of 12 bases. Drawing the rest from reference TRBV5-1 and TRBJ2-3, the complete variable domain is KAGVTQTPRYLIKTRGQQVTLSCSPISGHRSVSWYQQTPGQGLQFLFEYFSETQRNKGNFPGRFSGRQFSNSRSEMNVSTLELGDSALYLCASRHRDHTDTQYFGPGTRLTVL.

The chain links TRBV2 to TRBJ1-4; D uncertain. Germline values: CDR1 SNHLY, CDR2 FYNNEI. V shed 8 bases and J shed 1 base, with 14 bases lying between them. CDR3 length: 15 amino acids. The CDR3 sequence: CASDNSLGTNEKLFF. CDR3 nucleotides: TGTGCCAGCGACAACAGTTTGGGAACTAATGAAAAACTGTTTTTT.

The rearrangement uses TRBV29-1 and TRBJ2-6; D gene uncertain. V lost 6 bases to trimming and J lost 0 bases, with 3 bases between them. Looked up from germline, CDR1 is SQVTM and CDR2 is ANQGSEA. This CDR3 is 12 amino acids long. The CDR3 loop reads CSVHSGANVLTF. The CDR3 DNA follows: TGCAGCGTACACTCTGGGGCCAACGTCCTGACTTTC.

The chain joins TRBV28 to TRBJ2-7, with D perhaps matching TRBD1 or TRBD2 (6 bases each). Germline V gene sequence: CDR1 MDHEN, CDR2 SYDVKM. The length of the CDR3 is 13 residues. The ends were cut back, 6 bases at V and 5 bases at J, with 14 bases in the middle. CDR3 nucleotide sequence: TGTGCCAGCAGACCCCAGGGGAGGCACGAGCAGTACTTC. Translated, it gives CASRPQGRHEQYF.

This chain joins TRBV5-5 and TRBJ2-6; no reliable D call. This CDR3 contains 13 residues. Germline CDR1 and CDR2: SGHKS and YYEKEE (reference sequence). With 1 base removed from V and 5 bases from J, the gap between germline ends came to 4 bases. DNA of the CDR3: TGTGCCAGCAGCTTGCCCAGGGCCAACGTCCTGACTTTC. This sequence encodes CASSLPRANVLTF.

V and J are TRBV4-3 and TRBJ2-3; possible D gene TRBD2, 7 bases. The V and J ends lost 0 bases and 2 bases respectively, with 12 bases between them. Per germline, CDR1 LGHNA and CDR2 YSLEER. This CDR3 spans 16 amino acids. This CDR3 reads CASSQEGGGPTDTQYF. In nucleotides, the CDR3 is TGCGCCAGCAGCCAAGAAGGGGGAGGGCCCACAGATACGCAGTATTTT.

The chain uses TRBV7-2 and TRBJ2-1, with 10 bases fitting TRBD1. The CDR3 spans 15 residues. CDR1 and CDR2 from the germline V gene are SGHTA and FQGNSA. V was clipped by 3 bases and J by 5 bases; unmatched bases: 4. The CDR3 DNA sequence: TGTGCCAGCAGCTTGGGACAGGGGAGGGACAATGAGCAGTTCTTC. Protein sequence: CASSLGQGRDNEQFF.

V is TRBV7-2 and J is TRBJ2-3; 9 nucleotides line up with TRBD1. V lost 5 bases to trimming and J lost 6 bases; unmatched junction nucleotides: 9. The CDR3 sequence is 15 residues long. Germline CDR1 and CDR2: SGHTA and FQGNSA. The CDR3 loop is CASSTDRGAWDTQYF. The CDR3 coding sequence is TGTGCCAGCAGCACGGACAGGGGTGCTTGGGATACGCAGTATTTT.

V is TRBV5-8 and J is TRBJ1-1; D is ambiguous. The CDR3 contains 15 residues. Germline assignment: CDR1 SGHTS and CDR2 YDEGEE. The ends were cut back, 1 base at V and 1 base at J, with 11 bases in the middle. As DNA, the CDR3 is TGTGCCAGCAGCTTGAAGACCGGAAAGAACACTGAAGCTTTCTTT. Amino acids: CASSLKTGKNTEAFF.

The V gene is TRBV12-3 or TRBV12-4, the J gene TRBJ2-7; 8 bases are a match to TRBD1. This CDR3 comprises 12 residues. V trimming: 5 bases; J trimming: 9 bases; junction bases outside the gene matches: 6. The CDR3 region is CASSPDRVAQYF. CDR3 bases: TGTGCCAGCAGTCCGGACAGGGTGGCGCAGTACTTC.

This clone was observed a handful of times. The chain is built from TRBV15 and TRBJ2-1, with 10 bases aligning to TRBD2. CDR3 length: 15 amino acids. Germline V gene lookup returns CDR1 LNHNV and CDR2 YYDKDF (reference sequence). After removal of 0 bases from V and 4 bases from J, the junction contained 0 bases not matched to a gene. The CDR3 reads CATSRELAGYNEQFF. The CDR3 DNA is TGTGCCACCAGCAGAGAACTAGCGGGATACAATGAGCAGTTCTTC.

The chain uses TRBV2 and TRBJ2-5; 9 nucleotides match TRBD2. The CDR3 spans 14 residues. Germline assignment: CDR1 SNHLY and CDR2 FYNNEI. After removal of 7 bases from V and 4 bases from J, the junction contained 7 bases not matched to a gene. CDR3 sequence reads: CASTGGRASETQYF. The CDR3 coding sequence is TGTGCCAGCACGGGCGGGAGGGCTTCAGAGACCCAGTACTTC.

A single count supports this clone. The V call is TRBV28, the J call TRBJ2-7; unclear D gene. The germline CDR1 and CDR2 sequences are MDHEN and SYDVKM. This CDR3 has 16 residues. With 2 bases removed from V and 6 bases from J, the gap between germline ends came to 20 bases. CDR3 DNA sequence: TGTGCCAGCAGTTTACCACCGGGCCGTCAATTGGGCGAGCAGTACTTC. Protein product: CASSLPPGRQLGEQYF.

The chain employs TRBV19 and TRBJ2-1; maybe TRBD2 (6 bases). The CDR3 is 14 amino acids. Trimming left V 5 bases short and J 9 bases short, with 17 bases between. Germline loops: CDR1 LNHDA, CDR2 SQIVND (reference sequence). CDR3 DNA sequence: TGTGCCAGTAGTTACGGGAAGGGGCGGGGTGAGCAGTTCTTC. This translates into CASSYGKGRGEQFF.

The CDR3 reads CASSQRGVADTQYF. Written as DNA, the CDR3 is TGTGCCAGCAGCCAAAGGGGTGTGGCAGATACGCAGTATTTT. The chain combines TRBV3-1 (or the pseudogene TRBV3-2) with TRBJ2-3; D possibly corresponds to TRBD1 (5 bases). Trimming removed 2 bases from V and 4 bases from J, with 10 bases in between. This CDR3 spans 14 amino acids. The V gene's germline CDR1 is LGHDT and CDR2 YNNKEL (reference sequence).